The present TCR beta chain was sequenced within a study of beta chain features in type 1 diabetes. The CDR3 has 14 amino acids. Trimming left V 3 bases short and J 4 bases short, with 12 bases between. The germline V gene has CDR1 KGHSH and CDR2 LQKENI. Comments on this clone: The target antigen is unknown.

The isolated RNA, all of it, was reverse transcribed, so expressed TCRB transcripts were what got sequenced. Data came from immunoSEQ multiplex PCR; TCRdb stores just in-frame clones and leaves some out. Of 500,000 to 800,000 clones listed, roughly an eighth were seen once; the top ten hold 0.09% to 0.15%. Study-level results: Patients with type 1 diabetes showed fewer VDJ junction insertions and more deletions. In every one of the four CD4+ subsets, TCRB CDR3s were moderately but significantly shorter in Type 1 diabetes patients. Possibly, sequencing cDNA over-represented cells that had high TCR expression levels.

The V call is TRBV18, the J call TRBJ2-5, with D perhaps matching TRBD1 (6 bases). The TCR comes from a man aged 30-40 years with type 1 diabetes. Specimen: naive CD4+ T cells from blood. The CDR3 coding sequence is TGTGCCAGCTCACCTCAACAGGGTAGAGAGACCCAGTACTTC. Translated, it gives CASSPQQGRETQYF.